This T cell receptor beta chain emerged from a study of blood T cells in healthy people across ages. In this sample, this clonotype turned up many times. Using a J-beta primer mix together with a sample-barcoded 5' primer, a second PCR was run for roughly 6 to 11 cycles. Template switching added a 12-random-nucleotide identifier to every cDNA molecule. TCRdb analysed the 5' RACE reads with MiXCR anew, one entry per CDR3 protein. This sample yields about 640,000 distinct CDR3 sequences, of which 25% to 35% are seen a single time; around 16% belongs to the top ten. Peripheral blood, about 10 milliliters per donor, was collected. The clonotype was recovered from a woman of 80 years or more in good health. Sequencing was done on a sample of blood.

CDR3 bases: TGTGCCAGCAGAAAAGGGACCCTCTACGAGCAGTACTTC. It encodes CASRKGTLYEQYF. This sequence joins TRBV28 and TRBJ2-7; TRBD1 or TRBD2 may be the D gene (5 bases each). The CDR3 runs 13 residues. Germline V CDR1 and CDR2: MDHEN, SYDVKM. V was trimmed by 6 bases and J by 3 bases, leaving 12 bases between them.